Below, 13 T cell receptor beta chains from the same sample are listed, as sequenced in a study of T cell changes during pregnancy in multiple sclerosis. The data were produced by immunoSEQ multiplex PCR, yet TCRdb's version contains in-frame clones alone and is incomplete. The data show some 5,300 clones, 81% seen once. The source was CD8+ T cells from peripheral blood mononuclear cells, collected in the second trimester of pregnancy. All receptors derive from a female donor in good health, enrolled as a control in a pregnancy study.

V is TRBV27 and J is TRBJ1-5, with D perhaps TRBD1 (5 bases). The germline V and J ends were trimmed by 4 bases and 2 bases, with 9 bases remaining between them. There are 14 residues in the CDR3. Per germline, CDR1 MNHEY and CDR2 SMNVEV (reference sequence). This CDR3 is CASSWARGNQPQHF. The CDR3 nucleotides are TGTGCCAGCAGTTGGGCCAGGGGCAATCAGCCCCAGCATTTT.

The V and J genes are TRBV6-1 and TRBJ2-5, with 8 bases matching TRBD2. Germline values: CDR1 MNHNS, CDR2 SASEGT. The length of the CDR3 is 14 residues. The V and J ends lost 8 bases and 2 bases, in that order; junction bases with no gene match: 7. The CDR3 DNA follows: TGTGCCAGCGGGAATGGCGGGGGGCAAGAGACCCAGTACTTC. This translates into CASGNGGGQETQYF.

The V call is TRBV4-1, the J call TRBJ2-1; 7 nucleotides line up with TRBD2. The V gene's germline CDR1 is MGHRA and CDR2 YSYEKL. J gave up 8 bases and V 1 base, and 14 bases lay outside the gene matches. The CDR3 sequence is 17 residues long. CDR3 nucleotide sequence: TGCGCCAGCAGCCAAGGGGGTCGGCGGGGGATTCTCCATGAGCAGTTCTTC. Protein: CASSQGGRRGILHEQFF.

Of note for this clone: One end of the junction varies from germline; a read error may be responsible. Other DNA sequences in the same sample also yield this CDR3. The V and J genes are TRBV30 and TRBJ1-1; 10 bases match TRBD1. Germline lookup yields CDR1 GTSNPN and CDR2 SVGIG (reference sequence). The CDR3 sequence is 13 residues long. This CDR3 reads CAGPGTGATEAFF. In nucleotides, the CDR3 is TGCGCCGGGCCGGGGACAGGGGCCACTGAAGCTTTCTTT.

The gene calls are TRBV7-9 and TRBJ1-2; D uncertain. The CDR3 is made up of 18 amino acids. V lost 0 bases to trimming and J lost 0 bases, with 17 bases between them. The V gene's germline CDR1 is SEHNR and CDR2 FQNEAQ (reference sequence). In nucleotides, the CDR3 is TGTGCCAGCAGCTTAGCGAGGTCCCCCCTAGAAGCTAACTATGGCTACACCTTC. Its translation: CASSLARSPLEANYGYTF. Combining the CDR3 with reference TRBV7-9 and TRBJ1-2 gives the whole variable domain DTGVSQNPRHKITKRGQNVTFRCDPISEHNRLYWYRQTLGQGPEFLTYFQNEAQLEKSRLLSDRFSAERPKGSFSTLEIQRTEQGDSAMYLCASSLARSPLEANYGYTFGSGTRLTVV.

The chain recombines TRBV4-1 with TRBJ2-7; 8 positions agree with TRBD1. The CDR3 loop spans 17 amino acids. V shed 4 bases, J shed 0 bases, and the junction held 11 bases outside the gene matches. Per germline, CDR1 MGHRA and CDR2 YSYEKL. The CDR3 coding sequence is TGCGCCAGCAGCCCTGTTCCGGACAGGGTGGACTCCTACGAGCAGTACTTC. Encoded protein: CASSPVPDRVDSYEQYF.

This clone occurred once. V gene TRBV15 combines with J gene TRBJ1-2; a weak D match, TRBD1 (5 bases). The V gene's germline CDR1 is LNHNV and CDR2 YYDKDF (reference sequence). The CDR3 extends over 14 amino acids. The V end lost 1 base, the J end lost 5 bases, and 11 bases lay between the germline ends. The CDR3 sequence is CATSRVSTVYGYTF. The CDR3 coding sequence is TGTGCCACCAGCAGAGTGTCGACAGTTTATGGCTACACCTTC.

This sequence joins TRBV12-5 and TRBJ2-1; unclear D gene. Germline assignment: CDR1 LGHNT and CDR2 FRNRAP. This CDR3 has 15 amino acids. V lost 0 bases and J lost 8, with 14 bases in between. The CDR3 DNA reads TGTGCTAGTGGTTTGGTACCCGGGTATTTGGATGAGCAGTTCTTC. Residues: CASGLVPGYLDEQFF.

CDR3 sequence (DNA): TGTGCCAGCAGCTTGGACAGGGGGGATTGGGAGACCCAGTACTTC. It translates to CASSLDRGDWETQYF. V usage is TRBV7-2 and J usage is TRBJ2-5, with 10 nucleotides matching TRBD1. In germline, CDR1 is SGHTA, CDR2 FQGNSA. V was clipped by 3 bases and J by 5 bases; unmatched bases: 6. The CDR3 runs to 15 residues.

V usage is TRBV6-4 and J usage is TRBJ1-1; tentatively, D is TRBD1 (5 bases). V was shortened by 3 bases and J by 0 bases, with 5 bases between the two germline ends. CDR1 is MRHNA and CDR2 is SNTAGT in the germline V gene. This CDR3 contains 13 residues. CDR3 in DNA: TGTGCCAGCAGTGAGGACATGAACACTGAAGCTTTCTTT. This sequence encodes CASSEDMNTEAFF.

The CDR3 is CASSLTPSSYEQYF. DNA for the CDR3: TGTGCCAGCAGCTTAACCCCCAGCTCCTACGAGCAGTACTTC. The chain carries TRBV11-3 and TRBJ2-7; D ambiguous. This CDR3 has 14 residues. Trimming stripped 2 bases from V and 0 bases from J, with 8 bases between. Per germline, CDR1 SGHNT and CDR2 YENEEA. Looking up the rest from reference TRBV11-3 and TRBJ2-7 gives the full variable domain: EAGVVQSPRYKIIEKKQPVAFWCNPISGHNTLYWYLQNLGQGPELLIRYENEEAVDDSQLPKDRFSAERLKGVDSTLKIQPAELGDSAVYLCASSLTPSSYEQYFGPGTRLTVT.

V usage is TRBV6-4 and J usage is TRBJ2-1, with TRBD1 matching 9 bases. Per germline, CDR1 MRHNA and CDR2 SNTAGT. Losses at the gene ends were 4 bases for V and 7 bases for J; bases not matched to a gene: 5. The CDR3 is 14 amino acids. The CDR3: CASSVDRGGNEQFF. DNA for the CDR3: TGTGCCAGCAGTGTGGACAGGGGAGGGAATGAGCAGTTCTTC.

The chain has TRBV27 and TRBJ2-7; possibly TRBD1 for D (5 bases). V lost 3 bases, J lost 2 bases, and 11 bases lay in between. The CDR3 is 14 amino acids. CDR1 MNHEY and CDR2 SMNVEV come from the germline V gene (reference sequence). The CDR3 spells CASSFGQRTYEQYF. The CDR3 region has the DNA TGTGCCAGCAGTTTCGGACAACGCACCTACGAGCAGTACTTC.